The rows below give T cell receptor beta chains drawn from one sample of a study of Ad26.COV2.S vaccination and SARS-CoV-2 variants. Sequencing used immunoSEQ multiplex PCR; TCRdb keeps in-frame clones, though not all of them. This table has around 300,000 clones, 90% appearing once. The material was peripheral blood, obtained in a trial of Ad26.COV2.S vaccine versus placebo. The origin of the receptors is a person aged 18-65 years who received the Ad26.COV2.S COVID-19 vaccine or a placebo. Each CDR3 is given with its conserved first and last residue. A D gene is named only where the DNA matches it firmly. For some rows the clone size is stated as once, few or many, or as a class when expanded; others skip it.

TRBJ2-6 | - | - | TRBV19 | TGTGCCAGTAGTATAGATGCGTCTGGGGCCAACGTCCTGACTTTC | CASSIDASGANVLTF
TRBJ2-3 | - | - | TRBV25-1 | TGTGCCAGCAGTGAATGGGCAGGGAGTAGGGATACGCAGTATTTT | CASSEWAGSRDTQYF
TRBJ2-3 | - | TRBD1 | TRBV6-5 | TGTGCCAGCAGTCGACAGGGGTATACGCAGTATTTT | CASSRQGYTQYF
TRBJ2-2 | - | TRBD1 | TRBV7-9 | TGTGCCAGCAGCTGGGGACAGGTATTCGCCGGGGAGCTGTTTTTT | CASSWGQVFAGELFF
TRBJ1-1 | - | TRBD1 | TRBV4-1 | TGCGCCAGCAGCCAAGGTCCGAGGGGGCAGGGGAACACTGAAGCTTTCTTT | CASSQGPRGQGNTEAFF
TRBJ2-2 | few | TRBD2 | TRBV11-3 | TGTGCCAGCACCGCGCGTAGCGGGGAGCCCGACCACGGGGAGCTGTTTTTT | CASTARSGEPDHGELFF
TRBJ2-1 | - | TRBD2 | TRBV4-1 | TGCGCCAGCAGCCATAGGGGCGGGGGGACCAATGAGCAGTTCTTC | CASSHRGGGTNEQFF
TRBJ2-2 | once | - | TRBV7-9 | TGTGCCAGCAGCTTATTGGTCTCACAGGGTTTATCCGGGGAGCTGTTTTTT | CASSLLVSQGLSGELFF
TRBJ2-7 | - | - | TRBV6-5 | TGTGCCAGCAGTTACAGGGAGCGCTACGAGCAGTACTTC | CASSYRERYEQYF
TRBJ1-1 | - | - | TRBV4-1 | TGCGCCAGCGGTTACGACCAGACTGAAGCTTTCTTT | CASGYDQTEAFF
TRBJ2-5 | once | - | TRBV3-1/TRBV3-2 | TGTGCCAGCAGCCAACAGGGGGGCCTGGGAGAGACCCAGTACTTC | CASSQQGGLGETQYF
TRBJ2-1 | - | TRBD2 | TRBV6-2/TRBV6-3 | TGTGCCAGCAGTTACCCAACTAGCGGGGGGGCGCGTGAGCAGTTCTTC | CASSYPTSGGAREQFF
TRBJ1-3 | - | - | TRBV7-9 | TGTGCCAGCAGCTCCGTTATACTCGACTCTCCTGGGGACACCATATATTTT | CASSSVILDSPGDTIYF
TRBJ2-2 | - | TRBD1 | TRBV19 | TGTGCCAGTAGTATAGGGGACAGCTCCCAGGCGGAGCTGTTTTTT | CASSIGDSSQAELFF
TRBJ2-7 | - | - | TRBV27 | TGTGCCAGCAGTCCCCTACCCCGGACAATTGGCGAGCAGTACTTC | CASSPLPRTIGEQYF
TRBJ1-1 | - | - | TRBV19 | TGTGCCAGTAGGAGGGGACTGGACACTGAAGCTTTCTTT | CASRRGLDTEAFF
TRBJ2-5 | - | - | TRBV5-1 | TGCGCCAGCAGCCCCGTCGTTGCCAGCGGCGCTAACAGGGAGACCCAGTACTTC | CASSPVVASGANRETQYF
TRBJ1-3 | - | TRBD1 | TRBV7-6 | TGTGCCAGCAGCCACACAGGGGCGGGAAACACCATATATTTT | CASSHTGAGNTIYF
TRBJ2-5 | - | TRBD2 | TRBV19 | TGTGCCAGTATCCATAGCGGGATAGAAGAGACCCAGTACTTC | CASIHSGIEETQYF
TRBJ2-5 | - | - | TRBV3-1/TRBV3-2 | TGTGCCAGCAGCCTGAGCGGAAACGAAGAGACCCAGTACTTC | CASSLSGNEETQYF
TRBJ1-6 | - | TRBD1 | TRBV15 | TGTGCCACCAGCAGAGAGGGACAGAGCTCCTATAATTCACCCCTCCACTTT | CATSREGQSSYNSPLHF
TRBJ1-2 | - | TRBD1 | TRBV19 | TGTGCCAGTAGTATAGTAGGACAGGGATCGGATGGCTACACCTTC | CASSIVGQGSDGYTF
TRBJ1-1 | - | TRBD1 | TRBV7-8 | TGTGCCAGCAGCTTCCAGGGGGCTAGGGGCACTGAAGCTTTCTTT | CASSFQGARGTEAFF
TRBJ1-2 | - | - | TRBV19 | TGTGCCAGTAGTACCCCAGGTTTTGATGGCTACACCTTC | CASSTPGFDGYTF
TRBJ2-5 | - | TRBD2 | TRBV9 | TGTGCCAGCAGCGCCGGACTAGCGGGGTATCAAGAGACCCAGTACTTC | CASSAGLAGYQETQYF
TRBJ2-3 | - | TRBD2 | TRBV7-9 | TGTGCCAGCAGCCGTGGACTAGCGAGCACAGATACGCAGTATTTT | CASSRGLASTDTQYF
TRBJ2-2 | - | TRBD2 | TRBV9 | TGTGCCAGCAGCCTCAGTAGCGGGGGGCCCACCGGGGAGCTGTTTTTT | CASSLSSGGPTGELFF
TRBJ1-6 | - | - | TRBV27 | TGTGCCAGCAGTTTGGACCGATTAATCGGTTCACCCCTCCACTTT | CASSLDRLIGSPLHF
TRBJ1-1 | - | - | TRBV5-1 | TGCGCCAGCAGCTTGTTCGGGGTCGGGAACACTGAAGCTTTCTTT | CASSLFGVGNTEAFF
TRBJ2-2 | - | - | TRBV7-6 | TGTGCCAGCAGTCTCCACGACGGACCGCCGGTGAACACCGGGGAGCTGTTTTTT | CASSLHDGPPVNTGELFF
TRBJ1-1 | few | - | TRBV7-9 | TGTGCCAGCAGCATTCCGGGACGGGGGGATACTGAAGCTTTCTTT | CASSIPGRGDTEAFF
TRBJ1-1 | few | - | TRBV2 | TGTGCCAGCAGCTTTTTCCAGGGGAACACTGAAGCTTTCTTT | CASSFFQGNTEAFF